Below, 30 T cell receptor beta chains from the same sample are listed, as sequenced in a study of blood T cells in healthy people across ages. A J-beta primer mix and a sample-barcoded 5' primer were used in a second PCR of roughly 7 to 12 cycles. TCRdb itself ran the 5' RACE reads through MiXCR, one entry per CDR3 protein. The sample records 700,000 to 1,000,000 distinct CDR3 sequences, about 42% being singletons. Sequencing was done on a sample of blood. Receptors were obtained from a man in his sixties in good health.

The rearrangement joins TRBV21-1 to TRBJ2-7; the table's TRBD2 call for D was not verified on the DNA. TRBV21-1 is termed a pseudogene. CDR3 length: 15 residues. The CDR3 region is CASTEVGRSSYEQYF. The CDR3 nucleotides are TGTGCCAGCACCGAAGTAGGGCGGAGCTCCTACGAGCAGTACTTC.

The genes are TRBV7-2 and TRBJ2-1; no clear D. V gave up 7 bases and J gave up 7 bases, with 17 bases separating them. CDR3 length equals 14 residues. Germline CDR1 is SGHTA and CDR2 is FQGNSA. The CDR3: CASTLGGSVNEQFF. In DNA, the CDR3 is TGTGCCAGCACCCTCGGCGGTTCGGTGAATGAGCAGTTCTTC.

To note about this clonotype: Just one base apart from a much larger clone, this may be a read error. J is TRBJ2-6 and V is TRBV29-1, with D possibly being TRBD1 or TRBD2 (5 bases each). The CDR3 spans 13 residues. CDR1 is SQVTM, CDR2 ANQGSEA, per germline. The CDR3 loop is CSVGGSGASVLTF. The CDR3 nucleotides are TGCAGCGTTGGGGGGTCTGGGGCCAGCGTCCTGACTTTC.

The chain is built from TRBV12-3 or TRBV12-4 and TRBJ2-3, with D possibly being TRBD1 (6 bases). The V gene lost 6 bases and the J gene lost 2 bases, with 24 bases spanning the gap. This CDR3 region has 18 residues. The CDR3 here is CASSPGSSVGAFTDTQYF. In DNA form, the CDR3 reads TGTGCCAGCAGCCCTGGGTCGTCGGTGGGGGCCTTCACAGATACGCAGTATTTT.

The J gene is TRBJ2-5, the V gene TRBV27, with TRBD1 as a possible D gene (5 bases). V was cut by 6 bases and J by 0 bases, with 14 bases left in between. CDR1 is MNHEY, CDR2 SMNVEV, per germline (reference sequence). The length of the CDR3 is 15 residues. The CDR3 loop reads CASRPGHTYQETQYF. DNA of the CDR3: TGTGCCAGCAGACCAGGACACACGTACCAAGAGACCCAGTACTTC.

V usage is TRBV29-1 and J usage is TRBJ2-1; 14 bases are shared with TRBD2. The V and J ends lost 6 bases and 2 bases, in that order; junction bases with no gene match: 9. This CDR3 has 17 residues. The germline V gene encodes CDR1 SQVTM and CDR2 ANQGSEA. CDR3 residues: CSVETSGGAFPYNEQFF. The DNA for the CDR3 is TGCAGCGTAGAGACTAGCGGGGGGGCCTTTCCCTACAATGAGCAGTTCTTC.

This clonotype showed up just a few times. The chain links TRBV9 to TRBJ1-2; the D gene is possibly TRBD1 (6 bases). The V gene lost 1 base and the J gene lost 0 bases, with 13 bases spanning the gap. The CDR3 totals 16 residues. Germline V gives CDR1 SGDLS, CDR2 YYNGEE. This chain's CDR3 is CASSVTGQSTNYGYTF. In nucleotides, the CDR3 is TGTGCCAGCAGCGTAACCGGACAGTCGACTAACTATGGCTACACCTTC. The full variable domain, with the rest looked up from reference TRBV9 and TRBJ1-2, is DSGVTQTPKHLITATGQRVTLRCSPRSGDLSVYWYQQSLDQGLQFLIQYYNGEERAKGNILERFSAQQFPDLHSELNLSSLELGDSALYFCASSVTGQSTNYGYTFGSGTRLTVV.

The gene calls are TRBV29-1 and TRBJ1-1; no reliable D call. Germline CDR1 is SQVTM and CDR2 is ANQGSEA. With 3 bases removed from V and 0 bases from J, the gap between germline ends came to 11 bases. CDR3 size: 14 residues. The CDR3 nucleotides are TGCAGCGTTGATTTGCCCGTCATGAACACTGAAGCTTTCTTT. Its translation is CSVDLPVMNTEAFF.

In its sample, this clonotype was seen a few times. This chain uses TRBV25-1 with TRBJ2-4, with 7 bases identical to TRBD1. The J call is doubtful: the DNA matches TRBJ2-7 better. The CDR3 has 18 residues. The germline CDR1 and CDR2 sequences are MGHDK and SYGVNS. The CDR3 loop reads CASSECLTTGRYSYEQYF. The CDR3 DNA reads TGTGCCAGCAGTGAATGTTTAACGACAGGGCGATACTCCTACGAGCAGTACTTC.

In its sample, this clonotype was seen once. This chain joins TRBV5-1 and TRBJ2-5; the match to TRBD2 covers 9 bases. This CDR3 has 15 residues. CDR1 is SGHRS, CDR2 YFSETQ, per germline. V was clipped by 5 bases and J by 2 bases; unmatched bases: 7. In DNA, the CDR3 is TGCGCCAGCAGATTTGGGACTAGCCCTCAAGAGACCCAGTACTTC. It is translated as CASRFGTSPQETQYF.

The chain employs TRBV13 and TRBJ2-7; perhaps D is TRBD1 or TRBD2 (5 bases each). Germline lookup yields CDR1 PRHDT and CDR2 FYEKMQ (reference sequence). The CDR3 has 14 amino acids. Trimming took 4 bases from V and 3 from J, leaving 13 bases between them. This chain's CDR3 is CASSSWSGSYEQYF. The CDR3 DNA sequence: TGTGCCAGCAGCTCCTGGTCAGGGAGCTACGAGCAGTACTTC.

This clonotype was recorded a few times. The chain has TRBV29-1 and TRBJ1-1; tentatively, D is TRBD1 (5 bases). The CDR3 covers 13 residues. V lost 7 bases and J lost 0, with 12 bases in between. Germline loops: CDR1 SQVTM, CDR2 ANQGSEA. This CDR3 reads CSAGGRMNTEAFF. CDR3 DNA sequence: TGCAGCGCCGGGGGAAGGATGAACACTGAAGCTTTCTTT. The entire variable domain, with the rest obtained from reference TRBV29-1 and TRBJ1-1, is as follows: SAVISQKPSRDICQRGTSLTIQCQVDSQVTMMFWYRQQPGQSLTLIATANQGSEATYESGFVIDKFPISRPNLTFSTLTVSNMSPEDSSIYLCSAGGRMNTEAFFGQGTRLTVV.

The chain uses TRBV27 and TRBJ2-1, with 8 bases that match TRBD1. The CDR3 sequence is 17 residues long. Germline CDR1 is MNHEY and CDR2 is SMNVEV (reference sequence). Trimming took 5 bases from V and 6 from J; bases not matched to a gene: 15. The CDR3 bases are TGTGCCAGCAGTCCAAGACCGGACAGGGCGGTTCCCAATGAGCAGTTCTTC. Protein sequence: CASSPRPDRAVPNEQFF.

This clonotype was seen only a few times. V gene TRBV12-3 or TRBV12-4 combines with J gene TRBJ1-1, with D tentatively TRBD1 (5 bases). The length of the CDR3 is 12 residues. Trimming stripped 8 bases from V and 6 bases from J, with 13 bases between. The DNA of the CDR3 is TGTGCCAGCGGGAGGGGAAACGCTGAAGCTTTCTTT. Its translation: CASGRGNAEAFF.

This clonotype came up a few times. The chain joins TRBV7-3 to TRBJ2-5; 8 bases match TRBD1. V was clipped by 4 bases and J by 4 bases; unmatched bases: 5. CDR1 SGHTA and CDR2 FQGTGA come from the germline V gene. This CDR3 is 14 amino acids long. Here the CDR3 DNA reads TGTGCCAGCAGCTCCGGGACAGGCCCAGAGACCCAGTACTTC. This sequence encodes CASSSGTGPETQYF.

V usage is TRBV5-1 and J usage is TRBJ1-2; 11 bases fit TRBD1. After removal of 4 bases from V and 7 bases from J, the junction contained 9 bases not matched to a gene. The CDR3 has 15 residues. From germline, CDR1 is SGHRS and CDR2 YFSETQ. CDR3 protein: CASSGGTGGSGGYTF. CDR3 DNA: TGCGCCAGCAGCGGCGGGACAGGGGGTAGTGGTGGCTACACCTTC. The full variable domain, rest sourced from reference TRBV5-1 and TRBJ1-2, is KAGVTQTPRYLIKTRGQQVTLSCSPISGHRSVSWYQQTPGQGLQFLFEYFSETQRNKGNFPGRFSGRQFSNSRSEMNVSTLELGDSALYLCASSGGTGGSGGYTFGSGTRLTVV.

This chain uses TRBV9 with TRBJ1-2, with 7 bases matching TRBD1. There are 14 residues in the CDR3. CDR1 and CDR2 from the germline V gene are SGDLS and YYNGEE. V gave up 1 base and J gave up 4 bases; unmatched junction bases: 4. This CDR3 reads CASSVRRDSYGYTF. CDR3 sequence (DNA): TGTGCCAGCAGCGTAAGGAGGGACAGCTATGGCTACACCTTC.

V is TRBV5-1 and J is TRBJ2-3, with 7 bases lining up with TRBD1. Germline trimming cut 5 bases from V and 1 base from J; bases unmatched to any gene: 7. Germline-derived CDR1 and CDR2 are SGHRS and YFSETQ. This CDR3 comprises 15 residues. Here the CDR3 DNA reads TGCGCCAGCAGTTGGACCCAGGGGGGCACAGATACGCAGTATTTT. Its protein is CASSWTQGGTDTQYF.

About this clonotype itself: A single base separates this from a much larger clone, so it may be a read error. The chain uses TRBV29-1 and TRBJ2-4, with TRBD1 as a possible D gene (5 bases). The tail of the sequence fits TRBJ2-7 better, so the J call may be wrong. The CDR3 is 15 amino acids. Per germline, CDR1 SQVTM and CDR2 ANQGSEA. CDR3 sequence reads: CSVENLGRSGLEQYF. As DNA, the CDR3 is TGCAGCGTTGAAAATTTGGGGCGCTCGGGTCTCGAGCAGTACTTC.

The chain carries TRBV5-1 and TRBJ1-2; TRBD1 might be the D (5 bases). V lost 4 bases and J lost 8, with 12 bases in between. CDR3 length: 12 amino acids. Germline-derived CDR1 and CDR2 are SGHRS and YFSETQ. CDR3 DNA sequence: TGCGCCAGCAGCACGGGGGAGGTAGGCTACACCTTC. It encodes CASSTGEVGYTF.

This rearrangement joins TRBV7-9 to TRBJ2-2, with unresolved D. Germline-derived CDR1 and CDR2 are SEHNR and FQNEAQ (reference sequence). Between the trimmed V and J ends, which lost 3 bases and 1 base, there was a span of 12 bases. The CDR3 spans 16 residues. Here the CDR3 reads CASSFKGNLNTGELFF. DNA for the CDR3: TGTGCCAGCAGCTTTAAAGGAAACCTGAACACCGGGGAGCTGTTTTTT.

The genes are TRBV21-1 and TRBJ2-3; the table gives TRBD1 as D, unverified against the DNA. TRBV21-1 is a pseudogene segment. The CDR3 length is 14 residues. CDR3 nucleotide sequence: TGTGCCAACAGCAAAGACAGGGGGACAGATACGCAGTATTTT. Its translation: CANSKDRGTDTQYF.

This clonotype was picked up a small number of times. The chain carries TRBV11-2 and TRBJ2-7; TRBD1 is a possible D gene (5 bases). The V end was cut by 2 bases, the J end by 0 bases, with 11 bases between. The CDR3 sequence is 15 residues long. Germline V lookup: CDR1 SGHAT, CDR2 FQNNGV. The CDR3 DNA is TGTGCCAGCAGCTTATCCGACAGCAGCTCCTACGAGCAGTACTTC. Protein: CASSLSDSSSYEQYF. Supplemented by reference TRBV11-2 and TRBJ2-7, the full variable domain reads EAGVAQSPRYKIIEKRQSVAFWCNPISGHATLYWYQQILGQGPKLLIQFQNNGVVDDSQLPKDRFSAERLKGVDSTLKIQPAKLEDSAVYLCASSLSDSSSYEQYFGPGTRLTVT.

The V and J genes are TRBV12-3 or TRBV12-4 and TRBJ2-3, with D perhaps TRBD1 (5 bases). The CDR3 sequence is 15 residues long. V was pared by 4 bases and J by 3 bases, with 14 bases between. The CDR3 is CASSWSEGATDTQYF. The CDR3 DNA reads TGTGCCAGCAGTTGGTCTGAAGGGGCAACAGATACGCAGTATTTT.

The rearrangement uses TRBV7-2 and TRBJ2-3, with 12 bases that match TRBD2. Unmatched junction bases numbered 8, after V lost 3 bases and J lost 1 base. This CDR3 contains 18 residues. Looked up from germline, CDR1 is SGHTA and CDR2 is FQGNSA. The DNA of the CDR3 is TGTGCCAGCAGCTTGACTAGCGGGGGTGGGGGTGGCACAGATACGCAGTATTTT. This gives the protein CASSLTSGGGGGTDTQYF.

The chain links TRBV9 to TRBJ2-7; D possibly matches TRBD1 or TRBD2 (5 bases each). V lost 0 bases to trimming and J lost 5 bases, with 9 bases between them. This CDR3 contains 13 residues. Germline assignment: CDR1 SGDLS and CDR2 YYNGEE. The CDR3 coding sequence is TGTGCCAGCAGCGTAGGTAAGGGACACGAGCAGTACTTC. This sequence encodes CASSVGKGHEQYF.

The chain combines TRBV7-8 with TRBJ2-7; a possible D gene is TRBD1 (5 bases). Looked up from germline, CDR1 is SGHVS and CDR2 is FQNEAQ. The CDR3 totals 13 residues. Trimming removed 5 bases from V and 4 bases from J, with 12 bases in between. The CDR3 DNA follows: TGTGCCAGCAGCATAGGGGCCAGATACGAGCAGTACTTC. It encodes CASSIGARYEQYF. Based on the CDR3 plus reference TRBV7-8 and TRBJ2-7, the full variable domain is GAGVSQSPRYKVAKRGQDVALRCDPISGHVSLFWYQQALGQGPEFLTYFQNEAQLDKSGLPSDRFFAERPEGSVSTLKIQRTQQEDSAVYLCASSIGARYEQYFGPGTRLTVT.

The CDR3 is CSAREFVSSGANVLTF. The CDR3 DNA reads as TGCAGTGCTAGAGAGTTTGTCTCCTCTGGGGCCAACGTCCTGACTTTC. The chain combines TRBV20-1 with TRBJ2-6; no firm D call. V lost 0 bases, J lost 0 bases, and 9 bases lay in between. This CDR3 has 16 residues. Germline V lookup: CDR1 DFQATT, CDR2 SNEGSKA (reference sequence).

This sequence joins TRBV11-2 and TRBJ2-1; D is unresolved. Germline CDR1 SGHAT, CDR2 FQNNGV. This CDR3 comprises 15 residues. V was pared by 0 bases and J by 0 bases, with 6 bases between. CDR3 loop: CASSLEPSSYNEQFF. The CDR3 nucleotides read TGTGCCAGCAGCTTAGAACCTAGCTCCTACAATGAGCAGTTCTTC.

This chain connects TRBV27 to TRBJ2-3, with D possibly being TRBD1 (5 bases). Germline lookup yields CDR1 MNHEY and CDR2 SMNVEV (reference sequence). This CDR3 is 15 amino acids long. The V gene lost 8 bases and the J gene lost 2 bases, with 17 bases spanning the gap. Written as DNA, the CDR3 is TGTGCCAGCGCATCCCGGGTAGGGGTCACAGATACGCAGTATTTT. Its protein is CASASRVGVTDTQYF.